These 22 T cell receptor beta chains share one sample of origin, sequenced in a study of blood T cells in healthy people across ages. With a J-beta primer mix and a sample-barcoded 5' primer, a second PCR ran about 7 to 12 cycles. MiXCR, run by TCRdb on the 5' RACE reads, gives a single entry per CDR3 protein. The data contain around 2 million distinct CDR3 sequences, more than 35% of them singletons. Material: blood. Receptors were obtained from a human donor in good health.

This clonotype was found many times. This sequence may be a read error, since a much larger clone differs from it by one base. The chain has TRBV5-1 and TRBJ2-3, with 7 bases that match TRBD2. Losses at the gene ends were 3 bases for V and 2 bases for J; bases not matched to a gene: 3. Per the germline V gene, CDR1 is SGHRS and CDR2 is YFSETQ. The CDR3 totals 14 residues. The CDR3 sequence is CASSWGGLTDTQYF. CDR3 DNA: TGCGCCAGCAGCTGGGGAGGGCTCACAGATACGCAGTATTTT.

The table lists this clonotype with many counts. This chain joins TRBV29-1 and TRBJ2-1; TRBD2 is a possible D gene (7 bases). The CDR3 contains 12 residues. V was shortened by 5 bases and J by 9 bases, with 14 bases between the two germline ends. From germline, CDR1 is SQVTM and CDR2 ANQGSEA. CDR3 DNA: TGCAGCGTTCACGGGGGGCGGATTGAGCAGTTCTTC. It translates to CSVHGGRIEQFF.

Ten or more counts support this clonotype. CDR3 in DNA: TGTGCCAGCAGCCAATCGGACCAAAGCACAGATACGCAGTATTTT. This translates into CASSQSDQSTDTQYF. The rearrangement links TRBV4-2 to TRBJ2-3; D is unresolved. Germline V gene data show CDR1 as LGHNA and CDR2 as YNFKEQ. CDR3 length equals 15 residues. The germline V and J ends were trimmed by 2 bases and 0 bases, with 9 bases remaining between them.

This clonotype appeared a few times. The rearrangement joins TRBV15 to TRBJ1-2; D uncertain. The CDR3 is 13 amino acids. Between the trimmed V and J ends, which lost 3 bases and 10 bases, there was a span of 15 bases. Germline V CDR1 and CDR2: LNHNV, YYDKDF (reference sequence). The CDR3 loop reads CATSSVGRHSYTF. CDR3 DNA sequence: TGTGCCACCAGCAGCGTCGGACGGCATTCCTACACCTTC.

On this clonotype itself: Being one base from a much bigger clone, this may be a read error. The chain combines TRBV20-1 with TRBJ2-1; the match to TRBD2 covers 11 bases. Germline-derived CDR1 and CDR2 are DFQATT and SNEGSKA (reference sequence). The CDR3 runs 16 residues. Written as DNA, the CDR3 is TGCAGTGCTAGCCCTACGACTAGCGGGGATTACAATGAGCGGTTCTTC. Amino acids: CSASPTTSGDYNERFF.

The rearrangement joins TRBV29-1 to TRBJ2-1; 15 bases map to TRBD2. Unmatched junction bases numbered 5, after V lost 7 bases and J lost 7 bases. CDR3 length: 14 residues. The V gene's germline CDR1 is SQVTM and CDR2 ANQGSEA. CDR3 loop: CSGVGTSGGNEQFF. In DNA, the CDR3 is TGCAGCGGGGTTGGGACTAGCGGGGGGAATGAGCAGTTCTTC.

The table lists this clonotype with a few counts. The V call is TRBV27, the J call TRBJ1-2, with 11 bases fitting TRBD1. With V trimmed by 6 bases and J by 6 bases, 6 bases remained unmatched. This CDR3 is 14 amino acids long. Germline CDR1 MNHEY, CDR2 SMNVEV (reference sequence). The DNA for the CDR3 is TGTGCCAGCAGAGTGGGACAGGGGGGACATGGCTACACCTTC. Its protein product is CASRVGQGGHGYTF.

The chain is built from TRBV12-3 or TRBV12-4 and TRBJ1-1; perhaps TRBD1 as D (6 bases). The CDR3 totals 18 residues. Trimming removed 3 bases from V and 0 bases from J, with 20 bases in between. CDR3 residues: CASSFRGRGLIMNTEAFF. CDR3 DNA: TGTGCCAGCAGTTTTAGGGGCAGGGGCTTAATCATGAACACTGAAGCTTTCTTT.

This clonotype has just a few counts. The CDR3 nucleotides are TGTGCCAGCAGTCCGAGTGTGAGGTCTAATGAAAAACTGTTTTTT. This encodes CASSPSVRSNEKLFF. This sequence joins TRBV6-6 and TRBJ1-4, with D unclear. CDR1 is MNHNY, CDR2 SVGAGI, per germline (reference sequence). This CDR3 is 15 amino acids long. Trimming shortened V by 5 bases and J by 3 bases, and 13 bases separated the two germline ends.

The genes are TRBV7-2 and TRBJ2-5; TRBD2 matches 7 bases. This CDR3 has 16 residues. The V segment lost 4 bases and the J segment 2 bases; nucleotides outside the gene matches: 10. Germline V gene lookup returns CDR1 SGHTA and CDR2 FQGNSA. The CDR3 protein is CASSSWTSLFQETQYF. In nucleotides, the CDR3 is TGTGCCAGCAGCTCTTGGACTAGTTTATTTCAAGAGACCCAGTACTTC.

V is TRBV4-2 and J is TRBJ2-2, with unresolved D. V was clipped by 0 bases and J by 4 bases, with 21 bases between them. The CDR3 extends over 19 amino acids. Germline CDR1 reads LGHNA; CDR2 reads YNFKEQ. The CDR3 sequence: CASSQDLVSWARGTGELFF. CDR3 DNA: TGTGCCAGCAGCCAAGACCTAGTATCGTGGGCGCGAGGCACCGGGGAGCTGTTTTTT.

The CDR3 nucleotides are TGTGCCACGGGAGGACAGGGCCTAGTACAAGAGACCCAGTACTTC. It is translated as CATGGQGLVQETQYF. The rearrangement uses TRBV24-1 and TRBJ2-5; 8 bases agree with TRBD1. The CDR3 length is 15 residues. The germline V gene encodes CDR1 KGHDR and CDR2 SFDVKD. V was clipped by 10 bases and J by 2 bases; unmatched bases: 11.

The chain employs TRBV5-1 and TRBJ2-7; 9 bases line up with TRBD2. The junction had 18 bases not matched to a gene; V was cut back by 4 bases and J by 7 bases. In germline, CDR1 is SGHRS, CDR2 YFSETQ. The CDR3 has 17 residues. This chain's CDR3 is CASSRPPGTSIHNEQYF. CDR3 nucleotides: TGCGCCAGCAGCCGACCACCCGGGACTAGCATCCACAATGAGCAGTACTTC.

V and J are TRBV12-3 or TRBV12-4 and TRBJ2-5, with a tentative D call TRBD1 (6 bases). The J call may be faulty, since TRBJ2-7 better matches the DNA end. There are 15 residues in the CDR3. The CDR3 bases are TGTGCCAGCAGCCCGGCAGGGACACCAAGTTACGAGCAGTACTTC. Its translation: CASSPAGTPSYEQYF.

V is TRBV10-3 and J is TRBJ2-3, with 9 positions matching TRBD2. This CDR3 is 15 amino acids long. CDR1 and CDR2 (germline): ENHRY, SYGVKD. The J segment lost 4 bases and the V segment lost 4 bases, leaving 6 bases of the junction unmatched. The chain's CDR3 is CAISGAGGEADTQYF. Here the CDR3 DNA reads TGTGCCATCAGTGGAGCGGGGGGAGAGGCAGATACGCAGTATTTT.

The chain combines TRBV5-1 with TRBJ2-4; D not certain. The DNA end favors TRBJ2-7, so the J call may be wrong. The CDR3 has 12 residues. The V gene's germline CDR1 is SGHRS and CDR2 YFSETQ. The CDR3 is CASSGVDNEQYF. CDR3 sequence (DNA): TGCGCCAGCAGCGGAGTCGACAACGAGCAGTACTTC.

The J gene is TRBJ2-4, the V gene TRBV7-2; D is unresolved. The DNA end favors TRBJ2-7, so the J call may be wrong. The CDR3 totals 13 residues. Germline CDR1 reads SGHTA; CDR2 reads FQGNSA. The CDR3 nucleotides read TGTGCCAGCAGCTTAGTAAACATCCACGAGCAGTACTTC. This translates into CASSLVNIHEQYF.

This clonotype was seen a few times. The CDR3 spells CASSWNNDRHIGYTF. The CDR3 coding sequence is TGTGCCAGCAGCTGGAACAATGACAGGCATATTGGCTACACCTTC. The gene calls are TRBV11-1 and TRBJ1-2, with D possibly TRBD1 on 6 matching bases. Trimming took off 4 bases at V and 7 bases at J, with 19 bases between the two ends. Looked up from germline, CDR1 is SGHAT and CDR2 is FQDESV (reference sequence). The CDR3 sequence is 15 residues long.

This clonotype was observed a handful of times. This chain connects TRBV15 to TRBJ1-2, with D perhaps TRBD1 (5 bases). V shed 0 bases and J shed 10 bases, with 15 bases lying between them. The CDR3 runs 14 residues. Germline loops: CDR1 LNHNV, CDR2 YYDKDF (reference sequence). CDR3 residues: CATSRDQKGVDYTF. CDR3 nucleotides: TGTGCCACCAGCAGAGATCAGAAAGGGGTGGACTACACCTTC.

This chain uses TRBV20-1 with TRBJ2-1; no firm D call. Germline CDR1 is DFQATT and CDR2 is SNEGSKA (reference sequence). The ends were cut back, 0 bases at V and 6 bases at J, with 15 bases in the middle. This CDR3 region has 15 residues. The CDR3 region is CSARDPLDRFNEQFF. The DNA for the CDR3 is TGCAGTGCTAGAGATCCCTTAGACCGGTTCAATGAGCAGTTCTTC.

The chain uses TRBV13 and TRBJ1-1; 9 bases agree with TRBD1. Looked up from germline, CDR1 is PRHDT and CDR2 is FYEKMQ (reference sequence). This CDR3 region has 17 residues. Unmatched junction bases numbered 9, after V lost 3 bases and J lost 1 base. The CDR3 nucleotides read TGTGCCAGCAGCTTCTCCCGGGACAGGGTTTGGAACACTGAAGCTTTCTTT. This codes for CASSFSRDRVWNTEAFF.

The DNA of the CDR3 is TGCGCCAGCAGCCCGAGGTCAGGGTGGCAAGGTGGCTACACCTTC. Protein: CASSPRSGWQGGYTF. The chain links TRBV4-1 to TRBJ1-2; weak D call: TRBD1 (5 bases). Germline V gives CDR1 MGHRA, CDR2 YSYEKL. V dropped 4 bases and J dropped 7 bases, with 19 bases sitting between them. This CDR3 is built from 15 residues.